One sample yielded the 14 T cell receptor beta chains listed below, sequenced in a study of T cells after yellow fever vaccination. TCRdb reprocessed the 5' RACE reads with MiXCR, giving one entry per CDR3 protein. The repertoire holds hundreds of thousands of distinct CDR3 sequences, with 15% to 20% as singletons. This sample comprised PBMCs, obtained before the yellow fever booster vaccination. These receptors originate from a young man who received the YFV17D yellow fever vaccine.

This sequence joins TRBV7-9 and TRBJ1-5, with a weak D call TRBD1 (5 bases). Trimming left V 2 bases short and J 10 bases short, with 15 bases between. This CDR3 contains 14 residues. Germline CDR1 reads SEHNR; CDR2 reads FQNEAQ (reference sequence). This CDR3 reads CASSLSGQGRPQHF. The CDR3 nucleotides read TGTGCCAGCAGCTTATCAGGACAAGGTCGTCCCCAGCATTTT. Combining the CDR3 with reference TRBV7-9 and TRBJ1-5 gives the whole variable domain DTGVSQNPRHKITKRGQNVTFRCDPISEHNRLYWYRQTLGQGPEFLTYFQNEAQLEKSRLLSDRFSAERPKGSFSTLEIQRTEQGDSAMYLCASSLSGQGRPQHFGDGTRLSIL.

The chain has TRBV14 and TRBJ2-7, with D perhaps assigned TRBD1 or TRBD2 (5 bases each). This CDR3 has 12 residues. CDR1 and CDR2 from the germline V gene are SGHDN and FVKESK. V was pared by 6 bases and J by 11 bases, with 17 bases between. The CDR3 loop reads CASSLGQGLEYF. The CDR3 coding sequence is TGTGCCAGCAGTCTCGGACAAGGACTGGAGTACTTC.

The chain is built from TRBV9 and TRBJ2-5; no clear D. Germline V CDR1 and CDR2: SGDLS, YYNGEE. Trimming cost V 0 bases and J 2 bases, with 8 bases left between them. This CDR3 region has 14 residues. CDR3: CASSVGWGQETQYF. CDR3 nucleotide sequence: TGTGCCAGCAGCGTAGGGTGGGGACAAGAGACCCAGTACTTC. Looking up the rest from reference TRBV9 and TRBJ2-5 gives the full variable domain: DSGVTQTPKHLITATGQRVTLRCSPRSGDLSVYWYQQSLDQGLQFLIQYYNGEERAKGNILERFSAQQFPDLHSELNLSSLELGDSALYFCASSVGWGQETQYFGPGTRLLVL.

This clonotype has ten or more counts. The genes are TRBV20-1 and TRBJ2-1; 10 bases map to TRBD2. Trimming at V came to 1 base and at J to 7 bases, leaving 4 bases not matched to a gene. Germline CDR1 and CDR2: DFQATT and SNEGSKA (reference sequence). The CDR3 extends over 14 amino acids. CDR3 sequence: CSARALAGVNEQFF. In DNA, the CDR3 is TGCAGTGCTAGAGCCCTAGCGGGGGTAAATGAGCAGTTCTTC.

The V gene is TRBV12-3 or TRBV12-4, the J gene TRBJ1-5; a possible D gene is TRBD1 (6 bases). The length of the CDR3 is 15 residues. The V end was cut by 6 bases, the J end by 9 bases, with 21 bases between. CDR3 in amino acids: CASRYGQPSWAPQHF. CDR3 DNA sequence: TGTGCCAGCAGATATGGACAGCCCTCCTGGGCGCCCCAGCATTTT.

CDR3 sequence (DNA): TGTGCCAGCAGTAACAGGGGTACAGGGGCCAACGTCCTGACTTTC. It translates to CASSNRGTGANVLTF. This chain joins TRBV7-6 and TRBJ2-6, with 7 bases identical to TRBD1. J was trimmed by 4 bases and V by 6 bases; bases with no gene match: 6. This CDR3 has 15 amino acids. In germline, CDR1 is SGHVS, CDR2 FNYEAQ.

The chain is built from TRBV27 and TRBJ1-1; D is unresolved. CDR1 is MNHEY, CDR2 SMNVEV, per germline (reference sequence). V was pared by 7 bases and J by 1 base, with 4 bases between. The CDR3 contains 11 residues. CDR3 bases: TGTGCCAGCAATAAGAACACTGAAGCTTTCTTT. Amino acid sequence: CASNKNTEAFF.

This clonotype was detected many times. V gene TRBV20-1 combines with J gene TRBJ1-2; TRBD1 might be the D (6 bases). V lost 8 bases, J lost 4 bases, and 17 bases lay in between. This CDR3 contains 13 residues. The germline gives CDR1 DFQATT, CDR2 SNEGSKA (reference sequence). CDR3 DNA sequence: TGCAGTACTTTACGACAGGCGCCCTATGGCTACACCTTC. It codes for CSTLRQAPYGYTF.

Only a few counts were recorded for this clonotype. CDR3 nucleotide sequence: TGTGCCAGCAGTTACCTAGACAGGGGGCACCAAGAGACCCAGTACTTC. It codes for CASSYLDRGHQETQYF. The rearrangement uses TRBV6-5 and TRBJ2-5, with 10 bases matching TRBD1. Trimming removed 2 bases from V and 0 bases from J; junction bases left unmatched: 3. CDR1 and CDR2 (germline): MNHEY, SVGAGI. The CDR3 is 16 residues long.

J is TRBJ2-1 and V is TRBV2; D is undetermined. This CDR3 comprises 14 residues. Trimming left V 4 bases short and J 1 base short, with 8 bases between. The V gene's germline CDR1 is SNHLY and CDR2 FYNNEI. For the CDR3, the DNA is TGTGCCAGCAGTGTATCCGGGTCCTACAATGAGCAGTTCTTC. This gives the protein CASSVSGSYNEQFF.

This clonotype was seen more than once but under ten times. This chain uses TRBV7-2 with TRBJ1-2, with D possibly being TRBD1 (5 bases). Germline CDR1 SGHTA, CDR2 FQGNSA. The germline V and J ends were trimmed by 8 bases and 1 base, with 11 bases remaining between them. CDR3 length equals 13 residues. The CDR3 nucleotides are TGTGCCAGCGGCAACCAGGGTAACTATGGCTACACCTTC. Translation gives CASGNQGNYGYTF.

The V and J genes are TRBV6-2 or TRBV6-3 and TRBJ1-2, with D tentatively TRBD1 (5 bases). V was cut by 5 bases and J by 2 bases, with 27 bases left in between. This CDR3 has 19 amino acids. Germline V CDR1 and CDR2: MNHEY, SVGEGT. The CDR3 DNA is TGTGCCAGCAGTCCCATCCTGGCCTTCCGGGGCGAAGAAAACTATGGCTACACCTTC. Its protein is CASSPILAFRGEENYGYTF.

This clonotype was picked up a small number of times. The chain combines TRBV5-1 with TRBJ2-7, with a possible D match to TRBD2 (7 bases). V gave up 4 bases and J gave up 2 bases, with 16 bases separating them. CDR3 length: 15 residues. Germline V gene sequence: CDR1 SGHRS, CDR2 YFSETQ. The CDR3: CASSPGGREAYEQYV. The CDR3 bases are TGCGCCAGCAGCCCGGGGGGCAGGGAGGCCTACGAGCAGTACGTC.

This clonotype has more than one count but fewer than ten. The gene calls are TRBV4-3 and TRBJ2-1, with D unresolved. The CDR3 consists of 14 residues. Deletions cut 7 bases from V and 5 bases from J, with 15 bases between. The V gene's germline CDR1 is LGHNA and CDR2 YSLEER. CDR3 amino acids: CASTPAWANNEQFF. Written as DNA, the CDR3 is TGCGCCAGCACCCCGGCGTGGGCTAACAATGAGCAGTTCTTC.